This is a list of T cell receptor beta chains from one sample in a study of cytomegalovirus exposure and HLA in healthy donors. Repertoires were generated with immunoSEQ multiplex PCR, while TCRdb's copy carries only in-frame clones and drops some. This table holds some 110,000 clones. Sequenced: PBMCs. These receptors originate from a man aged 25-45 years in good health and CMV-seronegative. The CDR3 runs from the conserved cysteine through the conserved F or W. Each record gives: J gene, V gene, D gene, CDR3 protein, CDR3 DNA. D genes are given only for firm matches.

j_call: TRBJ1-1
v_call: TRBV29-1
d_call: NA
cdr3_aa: CSVVGRGNTEAFF
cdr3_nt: TGCAGCGTTGTGGGGCGTGGGAACACTGAAGCTTTCTTT

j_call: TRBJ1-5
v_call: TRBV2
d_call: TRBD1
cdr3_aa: CASSTDRNQPQHF
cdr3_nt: TGTGCCAGCAGTACGGACAGGAATCAGCCCCAGCATTTT

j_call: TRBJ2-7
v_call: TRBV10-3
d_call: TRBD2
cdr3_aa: CAISDRERETSYEQYF
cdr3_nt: TGTGCCATCAGTGATAGGGAGCGGGAGACCTCCTACGAGCAGTACTTC

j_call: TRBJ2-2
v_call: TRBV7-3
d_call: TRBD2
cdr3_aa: CASSPGLAGVTGELFF
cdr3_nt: TGTGCCAGCAGCCCCGGACTAGCGGGGGTAACCGGGGAGCTGTTTTTT

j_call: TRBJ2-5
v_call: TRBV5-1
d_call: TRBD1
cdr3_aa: CASSSNPRQGQETQYF
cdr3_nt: TGCGCCAGCAGCTCTAACCCCAGACAGGGTCAAGAGACCCAGTACTTC

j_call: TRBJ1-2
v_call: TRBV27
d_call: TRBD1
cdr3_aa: CASSLSPRGRAYGYTF
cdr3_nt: TGTGCCAGCAGTTTATCCCCCAGGGGGCGCGCCTATGGCTACACCTTC

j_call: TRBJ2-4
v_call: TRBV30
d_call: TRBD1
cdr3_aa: CAWSVQGANIQYF
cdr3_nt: TGTGCCTGGAGTGTCCAGGGGGCGAACATTCAGTACTTC

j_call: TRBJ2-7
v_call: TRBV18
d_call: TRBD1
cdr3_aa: CASSRNRDRVNEQYF
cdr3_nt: TGTGCCAGCTCACGCAACCGGGACAGGGTGAACGAGCAGTACTTC

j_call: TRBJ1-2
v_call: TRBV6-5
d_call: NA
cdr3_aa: CASSLSGGYGYTF
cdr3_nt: TGTGCCAGCAGTCTTTCGGGGGGCTATGGCTACACCTTC

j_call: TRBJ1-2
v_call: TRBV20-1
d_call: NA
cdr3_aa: CSAREVDGYTF
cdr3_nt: TGCAGTGCTAGGGAGGTCGATGGCTACACCTTC

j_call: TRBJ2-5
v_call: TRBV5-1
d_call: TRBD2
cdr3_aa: CASSLARTSAYQETQYF
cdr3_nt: TGCGCCAGCAGCTTGGCCCGGACTAGCGCGTACCAAGAGACCCAGTACTTC

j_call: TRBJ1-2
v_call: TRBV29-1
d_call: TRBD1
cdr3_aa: CSADTGAGYTF
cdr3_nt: TGCAGCGCAGACACAGGGGCTGGCTACACCTTC

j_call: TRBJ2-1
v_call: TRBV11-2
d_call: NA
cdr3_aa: CASSLGSSRGEQFF
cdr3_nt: TGTGCCAGCAGCTTAGGGTCCTCCAGGGGTGAGCAGTTCTTC

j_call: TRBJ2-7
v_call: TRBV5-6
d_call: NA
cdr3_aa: CASSVGAPSYEQYF
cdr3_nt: TGTGCCAGCAGCGTGGGGGCCCCTTCCTACGAGCAGTACTTC